The rows below give T cell receptor beta chains drawn from one sample of a study of blood T cell repertoires in COVID-19. Method: immunoSEQ multiplex PCR; TCRdb's copy keeps in-frame clones and lacks some. The sample has 100,000 to 150,000 clones, roughly nine tenths seen once. The sample taken for sequencing was peripheral blood. All receptors derive from an older woman with COVID-19, enrolled during active disease. Each CDR3 is given with its conserved first and last residue. D genes are given only for firm matches. Clone size, where shown, is once, few, many, or a class for clones that have expanded.

TRBV18	-	-	TRBJ2-5	CASSPPEREGETQYF	TGTGCCAGCTCACCCCCGGAGAGGGAAGGGGAGACCCAGTACTTC
TRBV6-6	-	few	TRBJ2-5	CASSYNRERETQYF	TGTGCCAGCAGTTACAACAGGGAGCGAGAGACCCAGTACTTC
TRBV5-4	-	-	TRBJ1-1	CASSLAGRPEAFF	TGTGCCAGCAGCTTGGCCGGCAGGCCTGAAGCTTTCTTT
TRBV9	-	-	TRBJ1-3	CASSEGTPNSGNTIYF	TGTGCCAGCAGCGAAGGGACACCAAACTCTGGAAACACCATATATTTT
TRBV7-8	-	once	TRBJ2-7	CASSLARAAYEQYF	TGTGCCAGCAGCTTAGCGCGGGCAGCCTACGAGCAGTACTTC
TRBV28	TRBD1	-	TRBJ1-2	CASSLMGQGYGYTF	TGTGCCAGCAGTTTGATGGGACAGGGGTATGGCTACACCTTC
TRBV6-1	TRBD2	-	TRBJ2-7	CASSERGELYEQYF	TGTGCCAGCAGTGAACGGGGGGAGCTATACGAGCAGTACTTC
TRBV5-4	-	-	TRBJ1-1	CASSPQNTEAFF	TGTGCCAGCAGCCCCCAGAACACTGAAGCTTTCTTT
TRBV6-4	TRBD1	-	TRBJ1-2	CASSQSSDRAGYTF	TGTGCCAGCAGTCAATCCTCGGACAGGGCTGGCTACACCTTC
TRBV7-3	-	few	TRBJ1-1	CASSFLPGVDAFF	TGTGCCAGCAGCTTTCTACCAGGGGTTGACGCTTTCTTT
TRBV10-3	TRBD1	-	TRBJ1-2	CAIAMGQGWNGYTF	TGTGCCATCGCGATGGGACAGGGGTGGAATGGCTACACCTTC
TRBV10-3	-	-	TRBJ1-1	CAISGASNTEAFF	TGTGCCATCAGTGGGGCGTCGAACACTGAAGCTTTCTTT
TRBV3-1/TRBV3-2	-	-	TRBJ2-1	CASSPLPSGYEQFF	TGTGCCAGCAGCCCGCTGCCCTCCGGGTATGAGCAGTTCTTC
TRBV2	TRBD1	few	TRBJ1-6	CASSVDRANSPLHF	TGTGCCAGCAGTGTGGACAGGGCCAATTCACCCCTCCACTTT
TRBV6-6	TRBD1	-	TRBJ2-7	CASSPHIGGLEQYF	TGTGCCAGCAGTCCCCATATAGGGGGCCTCGAGCAGTACTTC
TRBV9	-	-	TRBJ1-2	CASSVSARENYGYTF	TGTGCCAGCAGCGTAAGCGCCCGGGAGAACTATGGCTACACCTTC
TRBV7-8	TRBD1	-	TRBJ1-1	CASSPTDRVNTEAFF	TGTGCCAGCAGCCCGACGGACAGGGTGAACACTGAAGCTTTCTTT
TRBV11-2	-	few	TRBJ2-1	CASSLDRIVYNEQFF	TGTGCCAGCAGCTTAGATCGAATAGTGTACAATGAGCAGTTCTTC
TRBV7-2	TRBD1	-	TRBJ1-2	CASSFRGGTDYGYTF	TGTGCCAGCAGCTTTAGGGGCGGGACAGATTATGGCTACACCTTC
TRBV6-1	-	-	TRBJ1-5	CASSEIGGFSNQPQHF	TGTGCCAGCAGTGAGATAGGAGGGTTCAGCAATCAGCCCCAGCATTTT
TRBV25-1	-	-	TRBJ1-3	CASSERYSGNTIYF	TGTGCCAGCAGTGAACGGTACTCTGGAAACACCATATATTTT
TRBV5-4	-	-	TRBJ1-1	CASSLGGLNTEAFF	TGTGCCAGCAGCTTGGGCGGGTTGAACACTGAAGCTTTCTTT
TRBV7-8	-	-	TRBJ1-1	CASSHSDSRTLEAFF	TGTGCCAGCAGCCATAGTGACAGTCGAACCCTTGAAGCTTTCTTT
TRBV7-9	TRBD1	-	TRBJ1-2	CASNDRVYGYTF	TGTGCCAGCAACGACAGGGTCTATGGCTACACCTTC
TRBV5-1	TRBD1	-	TRBJ1-2	CASTQGTGYGYTF	TGCGCCAGCACACAAGGGACAGGCTATGGCTACACCTTC
TRBV10-1	-	-	TRBJ2-1	CASSTDSHREFF	TGCGCCAGCAGTACCGACAGTCATCGGGAGTTCTTC
TRBV6-5	-	-	TRBJ1-2	CASSRLGASNYGYTF	TGTGCCAGCAGCCGCTTGGGGGCCTCTAACTATGGCTACACCTTC
TRBV7-2	-	-	TRBJ1-5	CASSLRVSNQPQHF	TGTGCCAGCAGCTTGAGGGTTAGCAATCAGCCCCAGCATTTT
TRBV5-1	TRBD1	-	TRBJ1-2	CASSLGRGRGGYTF	TGCGCCAGCAGCTTGGGCAGGGGGCGCGGTGGCTACACCTTC
TRBV18	TRBD1	-	TRBJ2-3	CASSPTGGEWTDTQYF	TGTGCCAGCTCACCCACAGGGGGCGAATGGACAGATACGCAGTATTTT
TRBV19	-	-	TRBJ2-3	CASSISHADTQYF	TGTGCCAGTAGTATTAGCCATGCAGATACGCAGTATTTT
TRBV11-2	-	-	TRBJ2-7	CASSLGGRVYEQYF	TGTGCCAGCAGCTTAGGCGGGCGGGTTTACGAGCAGTACTTC
TRBV29-1	TRBD1	-	TRBJ1-1	CSAGQANTEAFF	TGCAGCGCCGGACAGGCGAACACTGAAGCTTTCTTT
TRBV7-2	-	-	TRBJ1-2	CASSLPGFYGYTF	TGTGCCAGCAGCTTACCGGGTTTCTATGGCTACACCTTC
TRBV5-4	-	-	TRBJ2-3	CASSLELASDTQYF	TGTGCCAGCAGCTTGGAACTAGCTTCTGATACGCAGTATTTT
TRBV2	TRBD1	-	TRBJ1-4	CASSAQTGGQEKLFF	TGTGCCAGCAGTGCCCAGACAGGGGGCCAAGAAAAACTGTTTTTT
TRBV29-1	-	-	TRBJ1-1	CSAQNTEAFF	TGCAGCGCACAAAACACTGAAGCTTTCTTT
TRBV5-4	-	-	TRBJ2-5	CASSLRITGQGQETQYF	TGTGCCAGCAGCTTGAGAATTACAGGTCAGGGCCAAGAGACCCAGTACTTC
TRBV4-2	TRBD1	-	TRBJ1-1	CASSRTQGTATEAFF	TGTGCCAGCAGCCGAACACAGGGGACGGCCACTGAAGCTTTCTTT
TRBV27	TRBD2	-	TRBJ2-7	CASSPYIGTSGPYEQYF	TGTGCCAGCAGTCCCTACATCGGGACTAGCGGACCCTACGAGCAGTACTTC
TRBV15	-	-	TRBJ2-2	CATSRGLSGGSGTGELFF	TGTGCCACCAGCAGAGGGCTCTCCGGGGGAAGTGGCACCGGGGAGCTGTTTTTT
TRBV28	-	-	TRBJ1-2	CASSPSLIEGYTF	TGTGCCAGCAGTCCCTCATTGATTGAGGGCTACACCTTC
TRBV6-5	-	-	TRBJ1-2	CASSPGRGLGYTF	TGTGCCAGCAGTCCGGGGAGGGGGTTGGGCTACACCTTC
TRBV5-1	TRBD2	-	TRBJ2-1	CASSLTSGGNNEQFF	TGCGCCAGCAGCTTGACTAGCGGGGGGAACAATGAGCAGTTCTTC
TRBV7-3	TRBD2	-	TRBJ2-1	CASGGSGGSYNEQFF	TGTGCCAGCGGCGGTAGCGGGGGCTCCTACAATGAGCAGTTCTTC
TRBV6-5	-	-	TRBJ1-2	CAIREGSYGYTF	TGTGCCATTCGGGAGGGATCCTATGGCTACACCTTC
TRBV2	-	few	TRBJ1-1	CASTLQQGNTEAFF	TGTGCCAGCACCCTCCAGCAGGGGAACACTGAAGCTTTCTTT
TRBV28	-	-	TRBJ1-4	CASSLAGATNEKLFF	TGTGCCAGCAGTTTAGCAGGGGCAACTAATGAAAAACTGTTTTTT
TRBV6-5	-	once	TRBJ2-3	CAIELTDTQYF	TGTGCCATCGAACTCACAGATACGCAGTATTTT